These T cell receptor beta chains were read from a single sample in a study of CD8 T cells in Susac syndrome. A single record per CDR3 protein comes from TCRdb applying MiXCR to the immunoSEQ multiplex PCR reads. The data hold 300,000 or so distinct CDR3 sequences, with roughly 94% observed a single time. Sequenced material: CD4+ T cells from PBMCs. The receptors come from a human donor with multiple sclerosis. Each CDR3 is given with its conserved first and last residue. A D gene is named only where the DNA matches it firmly. Size is stated for part of the rows, as once, few or many counts, or as a class when the clone is expanded.

D gene	CDR3 length	V gene	clone size	J gene	CDR3 DNA	CDR3 protein
TRBD1	13	TRBV20-1	.	TRBJ2-5	TGCAGTTTGGGACAGGGCCGTCTAGAGACCCAGTACTTC	CSLGQGRLETQYF
TRBD2	13	TRBV5-1	.	TRBJ2-7	TGCGCCAGCAGCTTTGCGGGAGAGAAGGAGCAGTACTTC	CASSFAGEKEQYF
TRBD1	14	TRBV5-1	.	TRBJ2-7	TGCGCCAGCAGCTTGCCGGGACAGCTCTACGAGCAGTACTTC	CASSLPGQLYEQYF
TRBD1	17	TRBV4-1	.	TRBJ2-6	TGCGCCAGCAGCCCTTTGACAGGGACGTTTGGGGCCAACGTCCTGACTTTC	CASSPLTGTFGANVLTF
TRBD2	14	TRBV20-1	.	TRBJ2-5	TGCAGTGCGAGAAGGGGGACTAGCGTTGAGACCCAGTACTTC	CSARRGTSVETQYF
TRBD2	16	TRBV15	.	TRBJ2-7	TGTGCCACCAGCAGAGAAGCGGGAGATCGCACCTACGAGCAGTACTTC	CATSREAGDRTYEQYF
.	15	TRBV5-5	.	TRBJ2-5	TGTGCCAGCAGTCAGGAAGTAGGGAGCGGAGAGACCCAGTACTTC	CASSQEVGSGETQYF
TRBD1	15	TRBV12-3/TRBV12-4	.	TRBJ2-6	TGTGCCAGCAGTATCCCGGGACAGGGGGCCAACGTCCTGACTTTC	CASSIPGQGANVLTF
.	13	TRBV7-2	.	TRBJ1-5	TGTGCCAGCAGCTTAGACCCTGATCAGCCCCAGCATTTT	CASSLDPDQPQHF
.	12	TRBV30	.	TRBJ1-4	TGTGCCTGGAGTGTTGCCCGGGAAAAACTGTTTTTT	CAWSVAREKLFF
.	15	TRBV5-1	.	TRBJ2-1	TGCGCCAGCAGCTTCGGCTCCAGGGGCTACAATGAGCAGTTCTTC	CASSFGSRGYNEQFF
TRBD2	14	TRBV6-6	once	TRBJ2-1	TGTGCCAGCAGGAGACTAGCCCAAATTGCTGAGCAGTTCTTC	CASRRLAQIAEQFF
TRBD1	14	TRBV5-1	.	TRBJ1-1	TGCGCCAGCAGCTTACAGGGGCCTTACGAGAGAGCTTTCTTT	CASSLQGPYERAFF
.	16	TRBV11-3	.	TRBJ2-4	TGTGCCAGCAGCTTAGACCACGCTGGGGGCGGAGACATTCAGTACTTC	CASSLDHAGGGDIQYF
.	13	TRBV6-2/TRBV6-3	.	TRBJ2-1	TGTGCCAGCAGCCCGTACGCTTACAATGAGCAGTTCTTC	CASSPYAYNEQFF
.	16	TRBV30	.	TRBJ1-2	TGTGCCTGGAGTGTACGTAAACTATTAGGGATCGGGGGCTACACCTTC	CAWSVRKLLGIGGYTF
.	13	TRBV24-1	.	TRBJ2-2	TGTGCCACCAGTAATCCTAACACCGGGGAGCTGTTTTTT	CATSNPNTGELFF
TRBD1	14	TRBV29-1	.	TRBJ2-1	TGCAGCGTGGCCGACAGGGTAGGGGGTCATGAGCAGTTCTTC	CSVADRVGGHEQFF
.	15	TRBV6-2/TRBV6-3	once	TRBJ1-1	TGTGCCAGCAGCCTTCTCCGGACGGGATCCGCTGAAGCTTTCTTT	CASSLLRTGSAEAFF
TRBD1	18	TRBV7-2	.	TRBJ2-6	TGTGCCAGCAGCTCCCAGACAGGGATGAGTGGGGGGGCCAACGTCCTGACTTTC	CASSSQTGMSGGANVLTF
.	17	TRBV11-2	once	TRBJ2-7	TGTGCCAGCAGCTTAGATTCGGACCGGGACGGATCCTACGAGCAGTACTTC	CASSLDSDRDGSYEQYF
.	13	TRBV20-1	.	TRBJ2-3	TGCAGTGCATCCTCGACTCAGACAGATACGCAGTATTTT	CSASSTQTDTQYF
.	16	TRBV5-5	.	TRBJ2-5	TGTGCCAGCAGCGGGCCCGGACGGAGACTACAAGAGACCCAGTACTTC	CASSGPGRRLQETQYF
.	16	TRBV7-2	.	TRBJ2-7	TGTGCCAGCAGCTTAGCGTATGACCGTTACTCCTACGAGCAGTACTTC	CASSLAYDRYSYEQYF
.	16	TRBV5-6	.	TRBJ2-3	TGTGCCAGCAGCCAGCGGGCCAAGAGGAGGCCCGATACGCAGTATTTT	CASSQRAKRRPDTQYF
.	13	TRBV29-1	few	TRBJ2-3	TGCAGCGTTCAAGGGTTTAGCACAGATACGCAGTATTTT	CSVQGFSTDTQYF
TRBD1	16	TRBV6-1	.	TRBJ1-2	TGTGCCAGCAGTGCCCGGGGACAGGGGGGGAACTATGGCTACACCTTC	CASSARGQGGNYGYTF
.	14	TRBV30	.	TRBJ1-2	TGTGCCTGGAGTGTAATACAGATCTTCTATGGCTACACCTTC	CAWSVIQIFYGYTF
.	14	TRBV20-1	.	TRBJ2-1	TGCAGTCCCTTTGCGGGAAGCTCCTACAATGAGCAGTTCTTC	CSPFAGSSYNEQFF
.	13	TRBV7-8	.	TRBJ2-7	TGTGCCAGCAGCCGGGACCTTTACTACGAGCAGTACTTC	CASSRDLYYEQYF
.	14	TRBV19	.	TRBJ1-1	TGTGCCAGTGCCCTGCGGCAGGGGAGCACTGAAGCTTTCTTT	CASALRQGSTEAFF
TRBD2	16	TRBV7-2	.	TRBJ2-1	TGTGCCAGCAGCCAGATAGCGGGAGGTTCCTACAATGAGCAGTTCTTC	CASSQIAGGSYNEQFF
.	14	TRBV19	.	TRBJ1-3	TGTGCCAGTAGTATTCAACCTTCGGGAAACACCATATATTTT	CASSIQPSGNTIYF
TRBD1	15	TRBV5-1	.	TRBJ1-1	TGCGCCAGCAGCTTGGTAGGGACAGGGGAGACTGAAGCTTTCTTT	CASSLVGTGETEAFF
TRBD2	17	TRBV27	.	TRBJ2-1	TGTGCCAGCAGGGCTAGCGGGGGGGACAGCTCCTACAATGAGCAGTTCTTC	CASRASGGDSSYNEQFF
TRBD2	14	TRBV10-3	.	TRBJ2-7	TGTGCCATCAGTGACGGGACTAGCGAGAGCGAGCAGTACTTC	CAISDGTSESEQYF
.	9	TRBV21-1	.	TRBJ1-1	TGTGCCAGCAGCTCTAAAGCTTTCTTT	CASSSKAFF
TRBD1	15	TRBV19	.	TRBJ1-4	TGTGCCAGTAGTGTTACAGGGGGAGCTAATGAAAAACTGTTTTTT	CASSVTGGANEKLFF
.	15	TRBV10-3	.	TRBJ2-7	TGTGCCATCAGTGAGTCTCCCGGGATCCGGGGCGAGCAGTACTTC	CAISESPGIRGEQYF
TRBD1	14	TRBV6-5	.	TRBJ2-7	TGTGCCAGCAGACCGGGACAGGGGACCTACGAGCAGTACTTC	CASRPGQGTYEQYF
.	15	TRBV30	.	TRBJ1-1	TGTGCCTGGAGGCGGGGGGTTGGCTTGGGGACTGAAGCTTTCTTT	CAWRRGVGLGTEAFF
.	12	TRBV27	.	TRBJ1-2	TGTGCCAGCAGGGGCGCTAACTATGGCTACACCTTC	CASRGANYGYTF